This TCR beta chain was retrieved from a study of human T cells and chemical hapten exposure. Study-level background: Donors were sensitized with 2% DPC on the upper inner arm. Study-wide findings and caveats: Patch test score showed a positive correlation with PT1 expanded TCR counts. Compared to controls, expanded TCRs made significantly more large clusters of similar CDR3s.

At least ten counts were recorded for this clonotype. Its matching antigen is unknown. Original methodology: Sample-level TCR yields exhibited a median of 95,638, with a range of 23,224 to 690,600. TCRdb reprocessed the RACE reads via MiXCR and lists one record per CDR3 protein. It is TCRdb's table, rather than the study itself, that gives the V and J calls and clone size. The table includes 65,000 to 95,000 distinct CDR3 sequences, 5% to 8.5% detected once. Time point described: patch test 2, 6 weeks after DPC sensitization. Stated treatment: therapeutic diphenylcyclopropenone sensitization with weekly scalp DPC. V lost 2 bases to trimming and J lost 7 bases, with 12 bases between them. The CDR3 totals 13 residues. Per the germline V gene, CDR1 is SNHLY and CDR2 is FYNNEI.

The sequence was obtained from a woman in her 30s with alopecia areata. Some clones in this sample may be carry-over from other donors' samples. The starting material was whole blood, obtained in connection with sensitization to the hapten diphenylcyclopropenone (DPC). The chain recombines TRBV2 with TRBJ2-7; D is undetermined. CDR3 coding DNA: TGTGCCAGCAGTGAATCGGGTGGTTTAGAGCAGTACTTC. Translation: CASSESGGLEQYF.